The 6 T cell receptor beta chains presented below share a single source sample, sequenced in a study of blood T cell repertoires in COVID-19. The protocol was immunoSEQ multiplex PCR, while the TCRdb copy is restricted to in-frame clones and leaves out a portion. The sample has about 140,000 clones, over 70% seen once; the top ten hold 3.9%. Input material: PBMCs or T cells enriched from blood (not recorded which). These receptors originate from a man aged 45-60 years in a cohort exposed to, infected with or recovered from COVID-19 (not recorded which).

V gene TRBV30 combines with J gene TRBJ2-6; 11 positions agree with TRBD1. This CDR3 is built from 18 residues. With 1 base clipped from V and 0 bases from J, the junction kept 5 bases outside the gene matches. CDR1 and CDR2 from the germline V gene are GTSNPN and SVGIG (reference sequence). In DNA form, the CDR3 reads TGTGCCTGGAGTGCCTGGGACAGGGGGTCCTCTGGGGCCAACGTCCTGACTTTC. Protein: CAWSAWDRGSSGANVLTF.

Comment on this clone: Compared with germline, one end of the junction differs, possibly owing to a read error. This chain's CDR3 is CASTLTGGSYEQYF. As DNA, the CDR3 is TGCGCCAGCACCTTGACAGGGGGGAGCTACGAGCAGTACTTC. V gene TRBV5-1 combines with J gene TRBJ2-7; 9 positions match TRBD1. Germline assignment: CDR1 SGHRS and CDR2 YFSETQ. This CDR3 comprises 14 residues.

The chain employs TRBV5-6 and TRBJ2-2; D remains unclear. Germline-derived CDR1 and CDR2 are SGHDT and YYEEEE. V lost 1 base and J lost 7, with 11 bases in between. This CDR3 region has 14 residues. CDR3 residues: CASSLTPRGGELFF. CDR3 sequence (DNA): TGTGCCAGCAGCTTGACCCCACGAGGCGGGGAGCTGTTTTTT. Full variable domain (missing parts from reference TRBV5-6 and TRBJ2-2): DAGVTQSPTHLIKTRGQQVTLRCSPKSGHDTVSWYQQALGQGPQFIFQYYEEEERQRGNFPDRFSGHQFPNYSSELNVNALLLGDSALYLCASSLTPRGGELFFGEGSRLTVL.

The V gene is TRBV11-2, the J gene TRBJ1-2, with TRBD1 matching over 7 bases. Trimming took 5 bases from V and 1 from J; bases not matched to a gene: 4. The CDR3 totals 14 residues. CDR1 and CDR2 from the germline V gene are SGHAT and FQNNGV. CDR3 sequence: CASSEGAVNYGYTF. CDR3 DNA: TGTGCCAGCAGCGAGGGGGCCGTTAACTATGGCTACACCTTC.

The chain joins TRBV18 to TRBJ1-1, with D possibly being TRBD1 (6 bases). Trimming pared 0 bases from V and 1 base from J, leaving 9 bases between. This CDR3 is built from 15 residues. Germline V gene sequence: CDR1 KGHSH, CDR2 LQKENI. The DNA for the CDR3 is TGTGCCAGCTCACCACCGAACAGGGCGAACACTGAAGCTTTCTTT. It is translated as CASSPPNRANTEAFF.

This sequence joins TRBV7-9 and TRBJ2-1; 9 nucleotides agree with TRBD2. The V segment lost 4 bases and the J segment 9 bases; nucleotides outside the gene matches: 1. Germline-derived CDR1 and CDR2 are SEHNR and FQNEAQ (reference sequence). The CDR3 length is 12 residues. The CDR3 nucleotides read TGTGCCAGCAGCTCTAGCGGGGCTGAGCAGTTCTTC. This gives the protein CASSSSGAEQFF.